These T cell receptor beta chains were read from a single sample in a study of molecular identifiers for immune sequencing clone quantification. One entry per CDR3 protein, called by TCRdb with MiXCR from the PCR reads. This sample carries roughly 100,000 distinct CDR3 sequences, under 40% of them seen once, and the ten largest clones take approximately 10%. The specimen sequenced was naive CD8+ T cells from blood, with Jurkat cell RNA spiked in. The receptors were gathered from a human donor in good health. Some libraries in this study had Jurkat cell RNA spiked in. CDR3s include the opening cysteine and the closing phenylalanine or tryptophan. The D gene is left open where the match is weak. Part of the rows lack a size; the others show once, few, many or a class for expanded clones.

CASSVDGGPEEQYF TGTGCCAGCAGCGTAGACGGGGGTCCGGAAGAGCAGTACTTC . TRBV9 . TRBJ2-7
CASSTDPVYEQYF TGTGCCAGCAGCACGGACCCCGTGTACGAGCAGTACTTC . TRBV6-2/TRBV6-3 . TRBJ2-7
CASSLEPGEETQYF TGTGCCAGCAGTTTAGAGCCCGGTGAAGAGACCCAGTACTTC few TRBV28 . TRBJ2-5
CASSQDVTSGRSDTQYF TGTGCCAGCAGCCAAGATGTGACTAGCGGGAGGTCAGATACGCAGTATTTT . TRBV4-2 TRBD2 TRBJ2-3
CASSEAVWENTGELFF TGTGCCAGCAGTGAAGCGGTATGGGAGAACACCGGGGAGCTGTTTTTT . TRBV6-1 . TRBJ2-2
CASSPDSGNTEAIF TGTGCCAGCAGTCCGGACTCAGGGAACACTGAAGCTATCTTT . TRBV7-9 . TRBJ1-1
CASSSPAGNQPQHF TGTGCCAGCAGTTCCCCCGCGGGCAATCAGCCCCAGCATTTT . TRBV28 . TRBJ1-5
CASQSDSTSQYF TGTGCCTCCCAGTCCGACTCGACTAGCCAGTACTTC many TRBV19 TRBD2 TRBJ2-4
CAIRDSNEQFF TGTGCCATCAGGGACAGCAATGAGCAGTTCTTC . TRBV10-3 . TRBJ2-1
CASSDWSGNYEQYF TGTGCCAGCAGTGACTGGTCCGGGAACTACGAGCAGTACTTC many TRBV2 . TRBJ2-7
CASSIYGQDYEQYF TGTGCCAGTAGTATCTACGGACAGGACTACGAGCAGTACTTC . TRBV19 TRBD1 TRBJ2-7
CSASTSGVYEQYF TGCAGTGCTTCGACTAGCGGAGTTTACGAGCAGTACTTC few TRBV20-1 TRBD2 TRBJ2-7
CSARDSLVYEQYF TGCAGTGCTAGAGATAGCCTTGTCTACGAGCAGTACTTC . TRBV20-1 . TRBJ2-7
CSVGDFDYEQYF TGCAGCGTCGGGGACTTTGACTACGAGCAGTACTTC . TRBV29-1 . TRBJ2-7
CASSEGTGSVYEQFF TGTGCCAGCAGCGAAGGGACAGGGAGTGTATACGAGCAGTTCTTC few TRBV9 TRBD1 TRBJ2-1
CASSEVGSTDTQYF TGTGCCAGCAGTGAAGTGGGTAGCACAGATACGCAGTATTTT many TRBV25-1 . TRBJ2-3
CSVARSTGELFF TGCAGCGTTGCCCGGAGCACCGGGGAGCTGTTTTTT many TRBV29-1 . TRBJ2-2
CASSSLWGGAGELFF TGTGCCAGCAGTTCCCTTTGGGGGGGGGCCGGGGAGCTGTTTTTT . TRBV28 TRBD2 TRBJ2-2
CASSRLVQETQYF TGTGCCAGCTCCCGCCTAGTCCAAGAGACCCAGTACTTC many TRBV18 . TRBJ2-5
CASSTAFRNSNQPQHF TGTGCCAGCAGCACGGCTTTCCGGAATAGCAATCAGCCCCAGCATTTT many TRBV2 . TRBJ1-5
CSVEDRDRISGNTIYF TGCAGCGTTGAGGATAGGGACAGGATTTCTGGAAACACCATATATTTT few TRBV29-1 TRBD1 TRBJ1-3
CASRPLGSGSFDYEQYF TGTGCCAGCCGGCCCTTGGGTAGCGGGAGTTTTGACTACGAGCAGTACTTC . TRBV6-2/TRBV6-3 TRBD2 TRBJ2-7
CATSRGLDRGPQHF TGTGCCACCAGCAGAGGTCTGGATCGGGGTCCCCAGCATTTT few TRBV15 . TRBJ1-5
CASGVGNQPQHF TGTGCCAGTGGGGTGGGGAATCAGCCCCAGCATTTT many TRBV6-5 . TRBJ1-5
CASSPTRTGRIYTIYF TGTGCCAGCAGTCCAACCCGGACAGGGCGGATATACACCATATATTTT few TRBV28 TRBD1 TRBJ1-3
CASSLGLDTLYF TGTGCCAGCAGCCTCGGATTGGATACGCTGTATTTT . TRBV11-2 . TRBJ2-3
CASSQATVIVTDTQYF TGTGCCAGCAGCCAAGCGACAGTAATAGTGACAGATACGCAGTATTTT few TRBV7-8 . TRBJ2-3
CASSKAQGVNTEAFF TGTGCCAGCAGCAAAGCACAGGGAGTGAACACTGAAGCTTTCTTT few TRBV9 . TRBJ1-1
CASSLALRGGETQYF TGTGCCAGCAGCTTAGCCCTTCGGGGGGGAGAGACCCAGTACTTC many TRBV11-2 TRBD2 TRBJ2-5
CASSLWDWGTDTQYF TGTGCCAGCAGTCTTTGGGACTGGGGGACAGATACGCAGTATTTT few TRBV5-4 . TRBJ2-3
CSARVPSQGAYEQYF TGCAGTGCTAGAGTCCCATCCCAGGGGGCCTACGAGCAGTACTTC many TRBV20-1 TRBD1 TRBJ2-7
CASSSSTSGDRETQYF TGTGCCAGCAGTTCATCGACTAGCGGGGATAGAGAGACCCAGTACTTC few TRBV27 TRBD2 TRBJ2-5
CASSSRLDLTGEQFF TGTGCCAGCAGTTCCCGACTAGACCTGACAGGGGAGCAGTTCTTC few TRBV28 . TRBJ2-1
CASSPLGTYTGELFF TGTGCCAGCAGTCCACTCGGGACCTACACCGGGGAGCTGTTTTTT . TRBV27 . TRBJ2-2
CASSYHSGTAQPQHF TGTGCCAGCAGCTACCACTCCGGGACGGCTCAGCCCCAGCATTTT few TRBV5-8 . TRBJ1-5